This record covers a single T cell receptor (beta chain). What it recognizes is unknown. Germline CDR1 LGHNA, CDR2 YNFKEQ. Trimming removed 1 base at V and 0 bases at J, with 13 bases between. The CDR3 is 18 amino acids. What was sequenced were expressed TCRB transcripts, since all of the isolated RNA had been reverse transcribed. Sequenced by immunoSEQ multiplex PCR; TCRdb stores in-frame clones only, minus some. The table shows 220,000 or so clones, with about 71% occurring only once. This sample is drawn from a study of beta chain features in type 1 diabetes. Study details: Cell yields, age and gender were similar between patients and healthy donors. Study-wide points: Within each of all four CD4+ subsets, Type 1 diabetes patients had TCRB CDR3s that were moderately but significantly shorter. Lower insertion and higher deletion counts appeared at VDJ junctions in type 1 diabetes patients.

CD45RO/CCR7/CD25/CD127/CD95/CD27 sorting isolated CD4+ naive, central memory, regulatory and stem cell-like memory cells. This receptor was taken from a man in his thirties or forties in good health. V gene TRBV4-2 combines with J gene TRBJ2-6; D is possibly TRBD2 (5 bases). The sequencing input was naive CD4+ T cells from blood. The CDR3, as DNA: TGTGCCAGCAGCCAAGCGGTAGCGCCCGGCTCTGGGGCCAACGTCCTGACTTTC. Amino acids: CASSQAVAPGSGANVLTF.